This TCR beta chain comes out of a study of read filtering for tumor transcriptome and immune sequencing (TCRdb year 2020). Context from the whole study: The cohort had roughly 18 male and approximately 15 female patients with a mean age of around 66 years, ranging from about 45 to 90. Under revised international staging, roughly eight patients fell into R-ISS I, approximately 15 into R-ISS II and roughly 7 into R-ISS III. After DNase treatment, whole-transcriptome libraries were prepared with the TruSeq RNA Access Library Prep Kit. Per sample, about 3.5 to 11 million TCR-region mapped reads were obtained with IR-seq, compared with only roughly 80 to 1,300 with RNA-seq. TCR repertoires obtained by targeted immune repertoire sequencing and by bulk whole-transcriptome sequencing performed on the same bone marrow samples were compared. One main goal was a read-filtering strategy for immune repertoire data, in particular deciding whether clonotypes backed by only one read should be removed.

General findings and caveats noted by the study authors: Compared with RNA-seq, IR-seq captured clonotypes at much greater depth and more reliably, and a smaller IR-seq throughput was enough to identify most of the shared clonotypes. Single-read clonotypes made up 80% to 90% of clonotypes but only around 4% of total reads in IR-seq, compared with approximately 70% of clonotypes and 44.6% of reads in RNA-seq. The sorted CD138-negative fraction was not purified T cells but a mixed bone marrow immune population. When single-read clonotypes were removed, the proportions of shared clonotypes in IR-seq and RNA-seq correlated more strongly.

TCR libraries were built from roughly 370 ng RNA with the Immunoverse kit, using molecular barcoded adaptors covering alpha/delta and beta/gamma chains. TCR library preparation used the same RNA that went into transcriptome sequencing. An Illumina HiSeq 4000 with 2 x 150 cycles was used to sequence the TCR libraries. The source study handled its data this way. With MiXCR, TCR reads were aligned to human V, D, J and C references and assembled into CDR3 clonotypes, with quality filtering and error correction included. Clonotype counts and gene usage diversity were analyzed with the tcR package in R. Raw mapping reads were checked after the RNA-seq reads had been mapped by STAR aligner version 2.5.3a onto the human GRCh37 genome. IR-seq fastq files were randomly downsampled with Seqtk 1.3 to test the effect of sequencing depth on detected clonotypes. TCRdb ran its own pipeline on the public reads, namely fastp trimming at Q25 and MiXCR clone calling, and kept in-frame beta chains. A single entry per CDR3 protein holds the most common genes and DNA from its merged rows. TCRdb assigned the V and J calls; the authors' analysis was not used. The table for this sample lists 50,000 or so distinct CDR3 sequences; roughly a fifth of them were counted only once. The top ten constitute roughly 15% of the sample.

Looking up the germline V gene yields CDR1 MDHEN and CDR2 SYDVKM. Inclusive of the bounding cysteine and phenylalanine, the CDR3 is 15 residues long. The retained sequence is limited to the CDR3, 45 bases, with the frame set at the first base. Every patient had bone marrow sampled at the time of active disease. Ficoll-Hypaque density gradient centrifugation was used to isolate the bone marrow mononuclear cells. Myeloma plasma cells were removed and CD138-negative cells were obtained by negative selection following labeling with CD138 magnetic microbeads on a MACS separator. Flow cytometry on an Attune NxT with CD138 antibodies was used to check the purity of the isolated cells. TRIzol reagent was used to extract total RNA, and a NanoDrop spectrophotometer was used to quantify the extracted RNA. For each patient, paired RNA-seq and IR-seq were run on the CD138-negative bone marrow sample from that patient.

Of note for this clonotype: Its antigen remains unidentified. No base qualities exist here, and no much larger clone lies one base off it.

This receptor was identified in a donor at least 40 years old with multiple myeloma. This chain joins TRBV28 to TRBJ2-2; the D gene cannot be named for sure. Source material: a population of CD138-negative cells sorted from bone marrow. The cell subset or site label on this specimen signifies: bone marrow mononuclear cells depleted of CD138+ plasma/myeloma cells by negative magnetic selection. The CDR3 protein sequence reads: CVRRLYTANTGELFF. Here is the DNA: TGTGTCCGCAGGCTCTACACAGCGAACACCGGGGAGCTGTTTTTT.